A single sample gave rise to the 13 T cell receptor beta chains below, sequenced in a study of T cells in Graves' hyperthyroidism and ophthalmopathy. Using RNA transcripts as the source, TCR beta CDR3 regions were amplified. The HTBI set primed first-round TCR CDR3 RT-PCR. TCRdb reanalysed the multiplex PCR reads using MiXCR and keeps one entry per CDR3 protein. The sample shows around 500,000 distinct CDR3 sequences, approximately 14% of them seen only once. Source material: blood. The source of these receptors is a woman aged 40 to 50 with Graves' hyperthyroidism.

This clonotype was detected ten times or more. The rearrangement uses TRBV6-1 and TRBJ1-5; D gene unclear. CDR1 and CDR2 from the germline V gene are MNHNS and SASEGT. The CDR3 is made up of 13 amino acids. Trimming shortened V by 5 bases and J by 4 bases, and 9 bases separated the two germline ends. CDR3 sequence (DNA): TGTGCCAGCAGTCCATTTGGTAATCAGCCCCAGCATTTT. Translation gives CASSPFGNQPQHF.

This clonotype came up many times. The DNA for the CDR3 is TGTGCCAGCAGTTTGCCATCTATTGGACTAGCGGGTTCCTACGAGCAGTACTTC. Protein: CASSLPSIGLAGSYEQYF. The rearrangement joins TRBV28 to TRBJ2-7, with TRBD2 matching over 11 bases. CDR1 is MDHEN and CDR2 is SYDVKM in the germline V gene. With 3 bases clipped from V and 1 base from J, the junction kept 11 bases outside the gene matches. The CDR3 contains 18 residues.

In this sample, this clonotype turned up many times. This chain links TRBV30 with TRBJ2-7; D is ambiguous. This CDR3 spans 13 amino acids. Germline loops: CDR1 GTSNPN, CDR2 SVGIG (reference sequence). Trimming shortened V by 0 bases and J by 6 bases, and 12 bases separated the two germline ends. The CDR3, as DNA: TGTGCCTGGAGTGTCCTGGGCAAAGGCGAGCAGTACTTC. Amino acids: CAWSVLGKGEQYF. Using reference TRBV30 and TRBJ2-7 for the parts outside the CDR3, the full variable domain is SQTIHQWPATLVQPVGSPLSLECTVEGTSNPNLYWYRQAAGRGLQLLFYSVGIGQISSEVPQNLSASRPQDRQFILSSKKLLLSDSGFYLCAWSVLGKGEQYFGPGTRLTVT.

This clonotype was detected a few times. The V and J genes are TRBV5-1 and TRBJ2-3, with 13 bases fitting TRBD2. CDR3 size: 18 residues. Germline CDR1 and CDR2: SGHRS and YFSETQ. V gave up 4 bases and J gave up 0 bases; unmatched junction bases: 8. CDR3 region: CASSRRLAGGTSTDTQYF. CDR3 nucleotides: TGCGCCAGCAGCAGAAGACTAGCGGGAGGTACTAGCACAGATACGCAGTATTTT.

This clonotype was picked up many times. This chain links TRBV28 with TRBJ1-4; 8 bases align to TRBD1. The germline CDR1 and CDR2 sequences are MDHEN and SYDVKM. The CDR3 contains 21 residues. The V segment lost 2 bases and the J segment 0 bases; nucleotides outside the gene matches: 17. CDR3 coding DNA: TGTGCCAGCAGTTTAGCGCCTAATCCGGGACAGGAGATTGCAACTAATGAAAAACTGTTTTTT. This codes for CASSLAPNPGQEIATNEKLFF.

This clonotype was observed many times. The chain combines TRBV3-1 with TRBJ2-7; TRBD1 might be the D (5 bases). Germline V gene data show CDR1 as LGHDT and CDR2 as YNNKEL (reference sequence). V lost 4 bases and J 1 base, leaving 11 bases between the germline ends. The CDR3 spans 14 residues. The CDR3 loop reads CASSRTTGSYEQYF. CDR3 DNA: TGTGCCAGCAGCCGAACTACAGGTTCCTACGAGCAGTACTTC.

CDR3 in amino acids: CASSFVSFPSTDTQYF. CDR3 bases: TGTGCCAGCAGTTTCGTCTCCTTCCCCAGCACAGATACGCAGTATTTT. The chain employs TRBV27 and TRBJ2-3, with no clear D. Germline values: CDR1 MNHEY, CDR2 SMNVEV (reference sequence). Trimming removed 3 bases at V and 0 bases at J, with 13 bases between. The length of the CDR3 is 16 residues.

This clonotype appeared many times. The chain's CDR3 is CASTHDSSYNEQFF. DNA of the CDR3: TGTGCCAGCACTCATGATAGCTCCTACAATGAGCAGTTCTTC. The chain links TRBV12-3 or TRBV12-4 to TRBJ2-1; D is unresolved. The CDR3 runs to 14 residues. Trimming stripped 7 bases from V and 0 bases from J, with 10 bases between.

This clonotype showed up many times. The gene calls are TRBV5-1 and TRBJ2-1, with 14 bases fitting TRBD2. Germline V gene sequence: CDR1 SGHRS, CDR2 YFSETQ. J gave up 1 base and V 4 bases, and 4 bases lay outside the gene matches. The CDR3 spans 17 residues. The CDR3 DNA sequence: TGCGCCAGCAGCCCAGGACTAGCGGGAGGTTCCTACAATGAGCAGTTCTTC. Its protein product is CASSPGLAGGSYNEQFF. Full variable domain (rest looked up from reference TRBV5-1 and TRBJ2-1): KAGVTQTPRYLIKTRGQQVTLSCSPISGHRSVSWYQQTPGQGLQFLFEYFSETQRNKGNFPGRFSGRQFSNSRSEMNVSTLELGDSALYLCASSPGLAGGSYNEQFFGPGTRLTVL.

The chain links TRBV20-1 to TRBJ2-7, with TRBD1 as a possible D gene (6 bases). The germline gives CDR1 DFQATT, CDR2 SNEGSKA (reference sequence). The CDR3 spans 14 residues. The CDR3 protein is CSQTTPGDLYEQYF. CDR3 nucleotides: TGCAGCCAAACCACCCCAGGGGACCTCTACGAGCAGTACTTC.

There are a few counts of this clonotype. The CDR3 is CASSVLRFSGANVLTF. CDR3 DNA: TGTGCCAGCAGCGTGCTGCGTTTCTCTGGGGCCAACGTCCTGACTTTC. The V gene is TRBV9, the J gene TRBJ2-6; D gene uncertain. The CDR3 is made up of 16 amino acids. V lost 2 bases, J lost 0 bases, and 9 bases lay in between. The germline V gene has CDR1 SGDLS and CDR2 YYNGEE.

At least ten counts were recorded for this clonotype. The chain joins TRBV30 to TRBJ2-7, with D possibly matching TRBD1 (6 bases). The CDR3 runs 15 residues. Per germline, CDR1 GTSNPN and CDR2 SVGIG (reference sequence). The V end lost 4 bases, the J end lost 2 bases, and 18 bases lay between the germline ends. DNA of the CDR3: TGTGCCTGGAATGTACCGGGACATACCACCTACGAGCAGTACTTC. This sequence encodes CAWNVPGHTTYEQYF.

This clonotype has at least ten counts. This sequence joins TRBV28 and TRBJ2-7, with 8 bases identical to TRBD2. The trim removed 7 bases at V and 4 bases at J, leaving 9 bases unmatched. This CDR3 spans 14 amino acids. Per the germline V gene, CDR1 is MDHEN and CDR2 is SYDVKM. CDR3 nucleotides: TGTGCCAGCACTAACCGGGGGGGCACGTACGAGCAGTACTTC. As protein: CASTNRGGTYEQYF.